The 28 T cell receptor beta chains below come from one sample, sequenced in a study of prognosis after radiotherapy for stage I lung cancer. Two-round multiplex PCR, the amplification method, yielded TCR beta CDR3 from genomic DNA. Gene-specific primers for each TRBV and TRBJ gene drove first-round PCR. TCRdb passed the multiplex PCR reads through MiXCR, listing each CDR3 protein once. The repertoire holds 15,000 to 20,000 distinct CDR3 sequences, with about a quarter as singletons. Sequenced material: PBMCs, taken before or after stereotactic body radiation therapy (not recorded which). These receptors were obtained from a donor aged 50 or older with non-small cell lung cancer.

This clonotype was counted ten times or more. This chain joins TRBV15 and TRBJ1-4, with TRBD1 matching 8 bases. J gave up 8 bases and V 5 bases, and 4 bases lay outside the gene matches. The CDR3 has 13 amino acids. CDR1 LNHNV and CDR2 YYDKDF come from the germline V gene (reference sequence). CDR3 sequence: CATSSRGREKLFF. CDR3 coding DNA: TGTGCCACCAGCTCCAGGGGGCGAGAAAAACTGTTTTTT.

Comments on this clonotype: A read error likely explains this, since a far larger clone differs by one base. The chain combines TRBV12-3 or TRBV12-4 with TRBJ2-7, with no clear D. The CDR3 contains 14 residues. Deletions cut 5 bases from V and 2 bases from J, with 13 bases between. The CDR3 coding sequence is TGTGCCAGCAGTACAGTGATTTATGCCTACGAGCAGTACTTC. Translated: CASSTVIYAYEQYF.

This clonotype has at least ten counts. This chain links TRBV7-9 with TRBJ1-3, with TRBD1 matching over 7 bases. Per germline, CDR1 SEHNR and CDR2 FQNEAQ (reference sequence). The CDR3 spans 13 residues. V was pared by 6 bases and J by 7 bases, with 6 bases of the junction left unmatched. The chain's CDR3 is CASRETGRNTIYF. CDR3 DNA sequence: TGTGCCAGCAGGGAGACAGGGAGGAACACCATATATTTT.

In the case of this clonotype: At one end, the junction sequence differs from germline, possibly due to a read error. The chain is built from TRBV20-1 and TRBJ2-3; weak D call: TRBD1 (6 bases). Germline CDR1 is DFQATT and CDR2 is SNEGSKA (reference sequence). The CDR3 is 12 residues long. CDR3 region: CSHAGGTDKQYF. In nucleotides, the CDR3 is TGCAGTCACGCTGGGGGCACAGATAAGCAGTATTTT.

This clonotype has just a few counts. A much larger clone differs by one base, so this may be a read error. The chain uses TRBV28 and TRBJ2-7; D is uncertain. The CDR3 has 12 residues. Germline CDR1 and CDR2: MDHEN and SYDVKM. In nucleotides, the CDR3 is TGTGTCAGCAGTTTAGGGCCCTACAAGCAGTACTTC. The encoded protein is CVSSLGPYKQYF.

This clonotype was detected ten times or more. This rearrangement joins TRBV5-4 to TRBJ2-1; TRBD2 matches 10 bases. The CDR3 spans 16 residues. V was pared by 0 bases and J by 6 bases, with 6 bases of the junction left unmatched. From germline, CDR1 is SGHNT and CDR2 YYREEE (reference sequence). CDR3 residues: CASSLGGTSVLNEQFF. Here the CDR3 DNA reads TGTGCCAGCAGCTTGGGAGGGACTAGCGTTCTCAATGAGCAGTTCTTC.

This clonotype came up many times. V is TRBV28 and J is TRBJ2-4; D is possibly TRBD2 (8 bases). The germline V gene has CDR1 MDHEN and CDR2 SYDVKM. CDR3 length: 16 amino acids. The germline V and J ends were trimmed by 6 bases and 7 bases, with 22 bases remaining between them. The DNA for the CDR3 is TGTGCCAGCAGGGCGGGACTAGGGGGCCCCGTTAACATTCAGTACTTC. This encodes CASRAGLGGPVNIQYF.

Judged by abundance, this clonotype is medium-sized. The chain has TRBV4-1 and TRBJ1-5, with D perhaps matching TRBD1 (5 bases). Trimming took off 1 base at V and 0 bases at J, with 10 bases between the two ends. The CDR3 extends over 16 amino acids. The germline V gene has CDR1 MGHRA and CDR2 YSYEKL. DNA for the CDR3: TGCGCCAGCAGCCAAGTGACAGATAATAGCAATCAGCCCCAGCATTTT. As protein: CASSQVTDNSNQPQHF.

This clonotype was found many times. J is TRBJ2-2 and V is TRBV20-1; D is perhaps TRBD2 (5 bases). The CDR3 has 15 residues. V dropped 6 bases and J dropped 0 bases, with 14 bases sitting between them. Germline values: CDR1 DFQATT, CDR2 SNEGSKA (reference sequence). CDR3 sequence reads: CSASTRETNTGELFF. As DNA, the CDR3 is TGCAGTGCCTCAACTAGGGAAACGAACACCGGGGAGCTGTTTTTT.

Note on this clonotype: This sequence is one base from a far larger clone and is likely a read error. J is TRBJ2-7 and V is TRBV7-9; maybe TRBD1 (5 bases). Per germline, CDR1 SEHNR and CDR2 FQNEAQ (reference sequence). The CDR3 sequence is 14 residues long. V dropped 0 bases and J dropped 3 bases, with 9 bases sitting between them. CDR3 DNA: TGTGCCAGCAGCTTAGCTGCGACAGTCTACGAGCAGTACTTC. This gives the protein CASSLAATVYEQYF.

Ten or more counts support this clonotype. The V gene is TRBV6-5, the J gene TRBJ1-2; D is ambiguous. Trimming cost V 0 bases and J 7 bases, with 12 bases left between them. The CDR3 is 14 amino acids. Germline assignment: CDR1 MNHEY and CDR2 SVGAGI. The CDR3 protein is CASSYSWEFGGYTF. The CDR3 DNA sequence: TGTGCCAGCAGTTACTCATGGGAATTTGGTGGCTACACCTTC.

This clonotype was recorded at least ten times. The chain joins TRBV5-1 to TRBJ2-1; D possibly corresponds to TRBD1 (6 bases). This CDR3 has 16 amino acids. Germline CDR1 SGHRS, CDR2 YFSETQ. V was clipped by 0 bases and J by 6 bases, with 16 bases between them. CDR3 DNA sequence: TGCGCCAGCAGCTTGGACCTCAAGACAGGATTCAATGAGCAGTTCTTC. Residues: CASSLDLKTGFNEQFF.

There are many counts of this clonotype. V and J are TRBV6-5 and TRBJ2-1, with 7 bases that match TRBD2. The trim removed 2 bases at V and 12 bases at J, leaving 19 bases unmatched. This CDR3 is 17 amino acids long. Per the germline V gene, CDR1 is MNHEY and CDR2 is SVGAGI. The CDR3 sequence is CASSYGHRGLMGGGQFF. CDR3 nucleotide sequence: TGTGCCAGCAGTTACGGCCACAGAGGACTGATGGGGGGGGGGCAGTTCTTC.

Note on this clonotype: A far more abundant clone sits one base away, making this likely a read error. The rearrangement links TRBV4-3 to TRBJ2-2, with D unresolved. Trimming shortened V by 0 bases and J by 5 bases, and 16 bases separated the two germline ends. CDR1 is LGHNA, CDR2 YSLEER, per germline. The CDR3 totals 17 residues. CDR3 protein: CASSQDTHSTLTGELFF. The DNA of the CDR3 is TGCGCCAGCAGCCAAGATACGCACTCTACACTGACCGGGGAGCTGTTTTTT.

This clonotype was seen ten or more times. The gene calls are TRBV20-1 and TRBJ1-4; possibly TRBD1 for D (6 bases). V lost 6 bases and J lost 4, with 21 bases in between. The germline gives CDR1 DFQATT, CDR2 SNEGSKA (reference sequence). The CDR3 totals 16 residues. Here the CDR3 DNA reads TGCAGTGCAAACACAGGGCCGGCAGTGAATAATGAAAAACTGTTTTTT. Protein sequence: CSANTGPAVNNEKLFF.

This clonotype occurred many times. The rearrangement joins TRBV6-1 to TRBJ2-1; a weak D match, TRBD2 (5 bases). Trimming pared 10 bases from V and 0 bases from J, leaving 19 bases between. The CDR3 is made up of 16 amino acids. The germline CDR1 and CDR2 sequences are MNHNS and SASEGT. The CDR3 nucleotides read TGTGCCACCCACCCGGGGTACCAAAGCTCCTACAATGAGCAGTTCTTC. It specifies CATHPGYQSSYNEQFF.

This clonotype was detected many times. This chain connects TRBV5-1 to TRBJ2-7; 9 bases are shared with TRBD2. The V gene's germline CDR1 is SGHRS and CDR2 YFSETQ. V dropped 0 bases and J dropped 2; count of bases not matched to a gene: 3. This CDR3 region has 15 residues. The DNA of the CDR3 is TGCGCCAGCAGCTTGGAAGCTAGCGGGGCCTACGAGCAGTACTTC. It specifies CASSLEASGAYEQYF.

This clonotype came up many times. The J gene is TRBJ2-1, the V gene TRBV28, with D unclear. The ends were cut back, 3 bases at V and 5 bases at J, with 8 bases in the middle. Germline values: CDR1 MDHEN, CDR2 SYDVKM. This CDR3 region has 13 residues. The CDR3 is CASSFRPDNEQFF. In DNA, the CDR3 is TGTGCCAGCAGTTTCCGCCCCGACAATGAGCAGTTCTTC.

This clonotype appeared a single time. The chain combines TRBV20-1 with TRBJ2-3; possibly TRBD2 for D (6 bases). V was cut by 0 bases and J by 3 bases, with 13 bases left in between. The CDR3 sequence is 15 residues long. CDR1 and CDR2 (germline): DFQATT, SNEGSKA (reference sequence). The CDR3 is CSAREPRGRTDTQYF. Here the CDR3 DNA reads TGCAGTGCTAGAGAGCCAAGAGGGAGGACAGATACGCAGTATTTT.

This clonotype was observed many times. The chain recombines TRBV12-3 or TRBV12-4 with TRBJ2-1; no clear D gene. Trimming took 3 bases from V and 2 from J, leaving 11 bases between them. This CDR3 spans 15 amino acids. CDR3 coding DNA: TGTGCCAGCAGTTTCGGTCAAATTACCTACAATGAGCAGTTCTTC. It is translated as CASSFGQITYNEQFF.

This clonotype occurred many times. The chain is built from TRBV6-5 and TRBJ2-7, with D perhaps matching TRBD1 or TRBD2 (7 bases each). CDR1 is MNHEY, CDR2 SVGAGI, per germline. V was shortened by 2 bases and J by 5 bases, with 16 bases between the two germline ends. The CDR3 extends over 15 amino acids. CDR3 loop: CASSYRGDSYDEQYF. The CDR3 DNA sequence: TGTGCCAGCAGTTACCGGGGGGACAGTTACGACGAGCAGTACTTC.

About this clonotype: This clone may be a read error of a much larger clone one base away. J is TRBJ1-5 and V is TRBV5-6; D is ambiguous. Germline V lookup: CDR1 SGHDT, CDR2 YYEEEE. This CDR3 is built from 13 residues. The CDR3 is CASSLGSYQRQHF. Written as DNA, the CDR3 is TGTGCCAGCAGCTTGGGAAGCTATCAGCGCCAGCATTTT.

This clonotype was recorded many times. The chain is built from TRBV19 and TRBJ1-5; D is ambiguous. Germline V gene lookup returns CDR1 LNHDA and CDR2 SQIVND (reference sequence). There are 13 residues in the CDR3. V shed 3 bases and J shed 5 bases, with 8 bases lying between them. The CDR3 DNA reads as TGTGCCAGTAGTATGGATAGATATCAGCCCCAGCATTTT. Its translation: CASSMDRYQPQHF. Using reference TRBV19 and TRBJ1-5 for the parts outside the CDR3, the full variable domain is DGGITQSPKYLFRKEGQNVTLSCEQNLNHDAMYWYRQDPGQGLRLIYYSQIVNDFQKGDIAEGYSVSREKKESFPLTVTSAQKNPTAFYLCASSMDRYQPQHFGDGTRLSIL.

This clonotype was counted ten times or more. This chain uses TRBV3-1 with TRBJ2-7; TRBD2 aligns across 14 bases. Germline CDR1 LGHDT, CDR2 YNNKEL (reference sequence). J was trimmed by 3 bases and V by 4 bases; bases with no gene match: 14. The CDR3 contains 19 residues. In DNA form, the CDR3 reads TGTGCCAGCAGCCCGTCACTGCGACTAGCGGGAGGGCCCGGCTACGAGCAGTACTTC. It codes for CASSPSLRLAGGPGYEQYF.

With regard to this clonotype: A single base is all that separates this from a far larger clone, so a read error is likely. The chain links TRBV7-9 to TRBJ2-1; the D is unclear. Germline V CDR1 and CDR2: SEHNR, FQNEAQ (reference sequence). The CDR3 has 12 amino acids. The V gene lost 11 bases and the J gene lost 7 bases, with 15 bases spanning the gap. The CDR3 protein is CACGMGYNEQFF. DNA for the CDR3: TGTGCCTGCGGAATGGGGTATAATGAGCAGTTCTTC.

This clonotype was recorded at least ten times. The rearrangement joins TRBV2 to TRBJ2-5; 11 nucleotides line up with TRBD2. There are 18 residues in the CDR3. The V gene end was trimmed by 7 bases and the J gene end by 4 bases; junction bases not matched to a gene: 17. Per germline, CDR1 SNHLY and CDR2 FYNNEI. The CDR3 nucleotides read TGTGCCAGCACCGATATCGGGACTAGCGGAAAAAAGGCAGAGACCCAGTACTTC. Translation gives CASTDIGTSGKKAETQYF.

In this sample, this clonotype turned up many times. The chain's CDR3 is CASSPDQGYEQYF. The CDR3 DNA reads as TGTGCCAGCAGTCCCGACCAGGGTTACGAGCAGTACTTC. This sequence joins TRBV6-1 and TRBJ2-7, with D possibly being TRBD1 (5 bases). The CDR3 has 13 amino acids. V lost 5 bases and J 4 bases, leaving 12 bases between the germline ends. The V gene's germline CDR1 is MNHNS and CDR2 SASEGT.

About this clonotype: A single base is all that separates this from a far larger clone, so a read error is likely. The chain is built from TRBV5-1 and TRBJ2-1, with TRBD1 identical over 8 bases. Germline V gene sequence: CDR1 SGHRS, CDR2 YFSETQ. Trimming took 3 bases from V and 10 from J; bases not matched to a gene: 12. The CDR3 is 15 residues long. The CDR3 protein is CASSSGAGGGYEQFF. DNA of the CDR3: TGCGCCAGCAGCTCAGGGGCAGGGGGCGGCTACGAGCAGTTCTTC.